These 5 T cell receptor beta chains originate from one sample sequenced in a study of T cell repertoires in cytomegalovirus infection. TCRdb processed the reads anew with MiXCR; each CDR3 protein has one entry. The profile shows 300,000 to 400,000 distinct CDR3 sequences, about 29% of them singletons. No antigen has been assigned to these receptors. This specimen was cultured PBMCs, taken from culture after CMV antigen stimulation. The receptors originated from a human donor in good health (CMV status not recorded). Some clones in this sample may be carry-over from other donors' samples.

This clonotype was seen more than once but under ten times. The CDR3 nucleotides are TGTGCCAGCACATCGCTAGCGGGAGAAGGATCCTACGAGCAGTACTTC. Translated: CASTSLAGEGSYEQYF. The chain uses TRBV12-3 or TRBV12-4 and TRBJ2-7; 10 bases line up with TRBD2. V lost 7 bases, J lost 1 base, and 10 bases stayed unmatched. The CDR3 extends over 16 amino acids.

The V and J genes are TRBV5-4 and TRBJ2-1; 7 positions agree with TRBD2. There are 16 residues in the CDR3. Germline loops: CDR1 SGHNT, CDR2 YYREEE (reference sequence). The ends lost 3 bases at V and 6 bases at J; junction bases unmatched: 12. The CDR3 DNA follows: TGTGCCAGCAGCTCCCCCTTTGGGGGGAGGGCCAATGAGCAGTTCTTC. It yields the protein CASSSPFGGRANEQFF.

This clonotype was counted only a few times. The V call is TRBV6-2 or TRBV6-3, the J call TRBJ1-2; TRBD1 might be the D (5 bases). Trimming left V 4 bases short and J 8 bases short, with 23 bases between. The CDR3 runs to 16 residues. The germline V gene has CDR1 MNHEY and CDR2 SVGEGT. For the CDR3, the DNA is TGTGCCAGCAGTTCTTTCGCCGGGACCATAGAACGCGGCTACACCTTC. Amino acids: CASSSFAGTIERGYTF.

The chain uses TRBV29-1 and TRBJ2-1, with 8 bases aligning to TRBD2. This CDR3 spans 14 amino acids. Trimming at V came to 7 bases and at J to 8 bases, leaving 13 bases not matched to a gene. The germline gives CDR1 SQVTM, CDR2 ANQGSEA. The CDR3 DNA reads as TGCAGCGCCCCTCGAGCGGGAGAACCGGATGAGCAGTTCTTC. It codes for CSAPRAGEPDEQFF.

Regarding this clonotype: It may be a read error: a sequence one base away is much more abundant. The CDR3 DNA reads as TGTGCCACCAGTGATTTTTCCAGTGGGGGCCGAACCTACGAGCAGTACTTC. Amino acid sequence: CATSDFSSGGRTYEQYF. V usage is TRBV24-1 and J usage is TRBJ2-7; TRBD1 might be the D (6 bases). The CDR3 is 17 amino acids. Trimming shortened V by 1 base and J by 2 bases, and 17 bases separated the two germline ends. The germline CDR1 and CDR2 sequences are KGHDR and SFDVKD.